This entry concerns a single T cell receptor (beta chain). This clone's antigen is unknown. No much larger clonotype is one base removed from it; base qualities were not supplied. The source of the sample is a study of shared clonotypes between healthy human individuals (dated by TCRdb to about 2020). About the investigation overall: The cohort included three men and a couple of women between 18 and 49 years of age. Different laboratories and diverse techniques were used to prepare libraries and sequence TCR repertoires, to increase sequencing depth and limit assay-specific biases. Each donor's leukapheresis produced roughly between about 0.85 and 10 billion PBMCs. For each donor, three plates each were used for CD4 naive and CD4 memory, two plates were used for CD8 naive, and one plate was used for CD8 memory. To estimate repertoire size and how much clonotype sharing occurs between individuals, the study deeply sequenced the blood TCR repertoires of five healthy adults.

The research as a whole found: Incomplete sequencing was indicated by rarefaction of sorted-subset datasets, despite the large sequencing depth. Higher generation probabilities were observed for clonotypes shared by all four sorted-subset donors than for non-shared clonotypes. Naive subsets generally had larger estimated clonotype richness than memory subsets. Because the study included only a small number of donors, the genetic and exposure-history diversity represented was limited. Pairwise subsampling indicated that sequencing depth was expected to affect the degree of clonotype sharing among donors. Across a handful of donors, 4.5% to 6.5% of naive CD4, approximately 3.6% of naive CD8, 2.3% of memory CD4, and under 0.45% of memory CD8 clonotypes were shared. Sampling was limited to blood, and TCR repertoires in tissue likely differ from TCR repertoires in blood.

The CDR3 covers 15 residues, taking in both the cysteine and the phenylalanine. This entry keeps only the CDR3 DNA: 45 bases, framed from base 1. From a lookup of the germline V gene, CDR1 and CDR2 are SGHDT and YYEEEE. The junction shows trimming of 0 bases on V and 3 bases on J, plus 12 bases between the germline ends. The donors were healthy, HIV-negative adults with no recently reported acute infections or vaccinations. Every donor was a Caucasian adult residing in Nashville, Tennessee, USA. CD4+ T cells were enriched through magnetic negative selection, after which naive cells were positively selected on CD45RA and the remaining negative fraction served as the memory subset. Blood was collected by leukapheresis, and PBMCs were isolated by Ficoll-Histopaque density gradient centrifugation and then cryopreserved in liquid nitrogen vapor phase. Analytical flow cytometry was used to check the purity and quantity of every magnetically sorted T cell population. Genomic DNA was isolated from every sorted fraction and measured by UV absorbance on a Nanodrop 2000c.

Using the deep immunoSEQ assay, TCR CDR3 regions were amplified from genomic DNA by multiplex PCR. Extracted genomic DNA from each cell subset was spread evenly across all wells of several immunoSEQ 96-well plates, with each plate serving as a replicate. Each replicate PCR for sorted subsets received about 200 ng genomic DNA, equal to about 30,000 T cell genomes. Purified libraries were measured with a Qubit 3.0 fluorometer, size-checked on a Bioanalyzer 2100, and measured again with the KAPA Library Quantification kit. A separate single-read 150-cycle Illumina NextSeq 550 flow cell was used to sequence each immunoSEQ 96-well plate. In the authors' own workflow: Because the immunoSEQ output held only junctional sequences and lacked quality scores, the filtering could not match the filtering applied to full-length reads. Sequences were annotated with PyIR, a Python wrapper for IgBLAST v1.9, and V/J genes and CDR3 were assigned using IMGT germline references. Reads were filtered out if the reads had weak V/J assignments (E-value above 1e-6), no CDR3, stop codons, out-of-frame junctions, or ambiguous translated residues. V3J clonotypes were defined as sequences sharing an identical inferred V gene, J gene, and CDR3 amino acid sequence. Percentage overlap between repertoires was computed as shared unique clonotypes divided by the size of the smaller repertoire. Three approaches were used to assess repertoire richness: RTK rarefaction, the Chao1 estimator, and Recon v2.1 estimates of unobserved clonotypes. Generation probabilities were computed with OLGA for all TCRbeta clonotypes obtained by the gDNA method from a few donors. Held by TCRdb, this immuneACCESS table contains in-frame sequences only and omits some clones. Under half of the omission traces to an unresolved V gene where checked; the cause of the rest is unknown. The DNA gave D and trimming, while V, J and clone size come from that table. Recorded for this sample are about 2.5 million clones; roughly 90% of them occurred a single time. The biggest ten clones account for approximately 0.41% of the sample.

Sequencing used naive CD4+ T cells from PBMCs. The intended sense of this specimen's cell subset or site label: CD45RA+ positively selected. The TCR sequence derives from a man aged 18 to 30 in good health. Some clones in this sample may be carry-over from other donors' samples. Recombination linked TRBV5-6 to TRBJ1-2; the D gene is perhaps TRBD1, from 5 matching bases. The CDR3 sequence is CASSLGGVEHYGYTF. DNA sequence: TGTGCCAGCAGCTTGGGAGGGGTGGAACACTATGGCTACACCTTC.